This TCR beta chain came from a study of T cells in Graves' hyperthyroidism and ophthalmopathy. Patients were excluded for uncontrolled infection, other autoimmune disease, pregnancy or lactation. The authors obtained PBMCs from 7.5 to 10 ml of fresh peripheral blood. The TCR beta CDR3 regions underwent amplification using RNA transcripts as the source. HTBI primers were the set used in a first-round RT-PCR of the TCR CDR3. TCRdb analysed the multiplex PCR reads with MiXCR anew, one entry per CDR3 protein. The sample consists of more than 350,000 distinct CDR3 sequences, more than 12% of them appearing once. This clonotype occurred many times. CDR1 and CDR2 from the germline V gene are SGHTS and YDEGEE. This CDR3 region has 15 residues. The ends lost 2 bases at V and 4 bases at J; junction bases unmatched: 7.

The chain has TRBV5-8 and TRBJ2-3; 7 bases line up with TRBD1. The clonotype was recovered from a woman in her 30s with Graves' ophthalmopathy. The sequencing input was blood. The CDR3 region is CASSFIDRAADTQYF. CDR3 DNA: TGTGCCAGCAGCTTCATCGACAGGGCGGCAGATACGCAGTATTTT.